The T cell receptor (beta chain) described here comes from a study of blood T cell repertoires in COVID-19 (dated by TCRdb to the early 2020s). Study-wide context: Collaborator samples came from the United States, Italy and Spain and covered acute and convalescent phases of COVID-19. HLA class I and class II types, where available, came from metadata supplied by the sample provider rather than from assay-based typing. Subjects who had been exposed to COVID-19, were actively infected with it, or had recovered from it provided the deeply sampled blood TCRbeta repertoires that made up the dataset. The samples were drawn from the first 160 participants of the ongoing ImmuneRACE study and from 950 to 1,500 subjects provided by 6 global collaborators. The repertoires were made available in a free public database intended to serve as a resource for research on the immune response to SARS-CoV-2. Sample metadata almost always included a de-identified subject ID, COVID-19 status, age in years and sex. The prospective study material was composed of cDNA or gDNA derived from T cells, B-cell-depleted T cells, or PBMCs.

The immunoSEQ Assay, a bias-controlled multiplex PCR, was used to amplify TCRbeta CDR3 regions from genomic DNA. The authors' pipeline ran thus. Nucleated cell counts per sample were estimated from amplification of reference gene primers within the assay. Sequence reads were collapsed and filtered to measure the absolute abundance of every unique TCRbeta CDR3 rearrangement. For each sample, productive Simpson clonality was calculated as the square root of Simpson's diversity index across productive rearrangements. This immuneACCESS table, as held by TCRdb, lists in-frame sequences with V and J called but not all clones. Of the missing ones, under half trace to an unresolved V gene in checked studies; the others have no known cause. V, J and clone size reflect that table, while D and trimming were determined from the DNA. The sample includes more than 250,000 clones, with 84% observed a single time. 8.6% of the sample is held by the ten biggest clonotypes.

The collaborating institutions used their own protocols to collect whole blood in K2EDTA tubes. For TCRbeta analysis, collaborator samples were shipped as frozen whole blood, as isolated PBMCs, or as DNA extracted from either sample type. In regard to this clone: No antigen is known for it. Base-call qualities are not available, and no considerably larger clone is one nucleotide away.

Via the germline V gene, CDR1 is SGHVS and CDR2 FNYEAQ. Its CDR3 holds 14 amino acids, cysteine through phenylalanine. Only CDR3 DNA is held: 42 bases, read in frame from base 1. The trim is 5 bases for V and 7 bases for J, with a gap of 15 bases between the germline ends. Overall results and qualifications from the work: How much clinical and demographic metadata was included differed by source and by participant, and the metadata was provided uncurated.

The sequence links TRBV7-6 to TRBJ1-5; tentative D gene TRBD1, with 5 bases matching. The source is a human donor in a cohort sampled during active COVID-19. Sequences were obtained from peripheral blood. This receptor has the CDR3 CASSPGGVGQPQHF. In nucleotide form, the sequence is TGTGCCAGCAGCCCGGGGGGGGTCGGGCAGCCCCAGCATTTT.